This T cell receptor beta chain was observed in a study of control samples from healthy donors and cancer patients. Germline values: CDR1 ENHRY, CDR2 SYGVKD. This CDR3 is built from 12 residues. Trimming removed 6 bases from V and 4 bases from J, with 9 bases in between. Repertoires were generated with immunoSEQ multiplex PCR, while TCRdb's copy carries only in-frame clones and drops some. Seen here are about 160,000 clones, roughly 95% observed once, and the top ten hold over 0.9%. The clonotype was recovered from a woman aged 30 to 39 in good health. The sample taken for sequencing was blood. The chain couples TRBV10-3 to TRBJ1-1, with D uncertain. In nucleotides, the CDR3 is TGTGCCATCAGCCCGGATCTCACTGAAGCTTTCTTT. Protein sequence: CAISPDLTEAFF.